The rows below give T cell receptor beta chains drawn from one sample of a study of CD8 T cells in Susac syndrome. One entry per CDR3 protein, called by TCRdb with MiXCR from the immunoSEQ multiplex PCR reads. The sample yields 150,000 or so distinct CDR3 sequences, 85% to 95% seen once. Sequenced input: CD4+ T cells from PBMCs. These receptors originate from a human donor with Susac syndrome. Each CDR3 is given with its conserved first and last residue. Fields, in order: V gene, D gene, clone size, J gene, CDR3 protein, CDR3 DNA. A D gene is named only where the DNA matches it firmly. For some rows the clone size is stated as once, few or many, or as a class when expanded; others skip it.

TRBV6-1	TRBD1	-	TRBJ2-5	CASGEDRVYEETQYF	TGTGCCAGCGGTGAAGACAGGGTCTACGAAGAGACCCAGTACTTC
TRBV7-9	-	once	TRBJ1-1	CASSLTETDSF	TGTGCCAGCAGCTTGACAGAGACAGATTCTTTT
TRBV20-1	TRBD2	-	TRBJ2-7	CSAWEREASYEQYF	TGCAGTGCTTGGGAGCGGGAGGCTTCCTACGAGCAGTACTTC
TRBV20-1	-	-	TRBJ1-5	CSASHRDRSNQPQHF	TGCAGTGCTAGTCACAGGGATCGGAGCAATCAGCCCCAGCATTTT
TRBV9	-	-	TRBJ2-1	CASSRDMAHNEQFF	TGTGCCAGCAGCCGGGACATGGCCCACAATGAGCAGTTCTTC
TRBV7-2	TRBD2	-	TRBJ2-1	CASSPVAGWTNNEQFF	TGTGCCAGCAGCCCGGTAGCGGGTTGGACGAACAATGAGCAGTTCTTC
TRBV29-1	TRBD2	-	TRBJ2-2	CSVPGTSGSGTTGELFF	TGCAGCGTGCCGGGGACTAGCGGGAGCGGCACCACCGGGGAGCTGTTTTTT
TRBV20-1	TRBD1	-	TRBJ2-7	CSAGSPGTGMNEQYF	TGCAGTGCTGGAAGTCCCGGGACAGGGATGAACGAGCAGTACTTC
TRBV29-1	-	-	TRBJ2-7	CSVTDQRYSYEQYF	TGCAGCGTTACAGACCAACGCTACTCCTACGAGCAGTACTTC
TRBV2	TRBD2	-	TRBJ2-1	CASSDSLAGRNEQFF	TGTGCCAGCAGTGACAGCCTAGCGGGGAGGAATGAGCAGTTCTTC
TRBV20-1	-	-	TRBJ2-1	CSHTSNNEQFF	TGCAGTCATACTAGCAACAATGAGCAGTTCTTC
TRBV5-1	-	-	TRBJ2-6	CASSQAPVGPMYSGANVLTF	TGCGCCAGCAGCCAGGCCCCGGTAGGACCGATGTACTCTGGGGCCAACGTCCTGACTTTC